This T cell receptor (beta chain) was observed in a study of cytomegalovirus exposure and HLA in healthy donors. After removal of 4 bases from V and 5 bases from J, the junction contained 14 bases not matched to a gene. This CDR3 has 18 residues. Germline values: CDR1 LNHDA, CDR2 SQIVND (reference sequence). Primers included in the PCR were 60 Vbeta and 13 Jbeta primers. Only in-frame clones appear in the TCRdb table, and some are missing; sequencing was by immunoSEQ multiplex PCR. The profile shows under 200,000 clones, roughly three quarters of them singletons. Study-level points and caveats: Reported performance of the classifier showed diagnosis of cytomegalovirus status with high specificity and sensitivity. With DRB1 most and HLA-C fewest, TCR association rates differed between HLA loci in a later analysis.

Worth noting for this clone: The antigen is not known.

The chain employs TRBV19 and TRBJ2-5; 12 positions agree with TRBD2. The sequence was obtained from a male donor in good health and CMV-seropositive. What was sequenced was PBMCs. As DNA, the CDR3 is TGTGCCAGTAGTAAAGTGTCTAGCGGGGGGGCCAGTGATGAGACCCAGTACTTC. This encodes CASSKVSSGGASDETQYF.